This T cell receptor (beta chain) derives from a study of OX40 agonist ivuxolimab in advanced cancers. About the research overall: Males comprised around 78% of the group, whose mean age was approximately 60 years (range 23 to 79).

About this clone: Its specificity is not known.

Findings and limits, study-wide: More expanded clones were seen, on average, in CD8+ T cells than in CD4+.

CDR3 size: 13 residues. Germline CDR1 and CDR2: MNHEY and SMNVEV (reference sequence). V lost 4 bases and J lost 7; bases outside the gene matches: 4. Sequencing used immunoSEQ multiplex PCR; TCRdb keeps in-frame clones, though not all of them. The data hold over 20,000 clones, with 80% to 90% observed a single time. The chain recombines TRBV27 with TRBJ2-1; TRBD1 agrees at 7 bases. This specimen consisted of CD4+ or CD8+ T cells sorted from blood, obtained in a trial of the OX40 agonist ivuxolimab. The clonotype comes from an adult with an advanced solid tumor such as melanoma, head and neck, liver or kidney cancer. In DNA form, the CDR3 reads TGTGCCAGCAGTTACGACAGGGTTAATGAGCAGTTCTTC. Amino acids: CASSYDRVNEQFF.